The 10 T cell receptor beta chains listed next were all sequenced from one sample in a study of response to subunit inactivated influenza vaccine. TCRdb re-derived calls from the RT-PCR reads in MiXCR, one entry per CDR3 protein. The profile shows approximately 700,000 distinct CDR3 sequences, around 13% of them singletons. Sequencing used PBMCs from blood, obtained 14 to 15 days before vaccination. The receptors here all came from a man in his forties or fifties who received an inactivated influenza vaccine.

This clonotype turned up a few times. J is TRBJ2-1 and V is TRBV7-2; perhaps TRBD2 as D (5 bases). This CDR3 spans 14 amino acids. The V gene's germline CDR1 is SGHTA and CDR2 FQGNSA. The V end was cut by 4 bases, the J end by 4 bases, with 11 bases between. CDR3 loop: CASSSPSGYNEQFF. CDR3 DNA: TGTGCCAGCAGCTCCCCCAGCGGTTACAATGAGCAGTTCTTC.

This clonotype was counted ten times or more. The DNA of the CDR3 is TGTGCCAGCAGTTACCCTAGTACAGGGGTACGAAACAATGAGCAGTTCTTC. It codes for CASSYPSTGVRNNEQFF. The rearrangement uses TRBV6-2 or TRBV6-3 and TRBJ2-1; 7 nucleotides agree with TRBD1. In germline, CDR1 is MNHEY, CDR2 SVGEGT. The ends lost 2 bases at V and 5 bases at J; junction bases unmatched: 12. The CDR3 totals 17 residues.

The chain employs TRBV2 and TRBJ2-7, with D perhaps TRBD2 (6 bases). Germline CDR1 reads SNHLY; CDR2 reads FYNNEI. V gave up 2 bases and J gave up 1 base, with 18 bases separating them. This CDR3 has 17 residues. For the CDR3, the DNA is TGTGCCAGCAGTGAAAATCGGGGGAGACTAGTTTCCTACGAGCAGTACTTC. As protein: CASSENRGRLVSYEQYF.

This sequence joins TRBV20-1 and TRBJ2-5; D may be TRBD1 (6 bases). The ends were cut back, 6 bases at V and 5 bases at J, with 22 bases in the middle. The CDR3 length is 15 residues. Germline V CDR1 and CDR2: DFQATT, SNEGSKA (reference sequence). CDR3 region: CSASREGGFGETQYF. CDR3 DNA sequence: TGCAGTGCGAGTCGGGAAGGGGGATTCGGCGAGACCCAGTACTTC.

In nucleotides, the CDR3 is TGCGCCAGCAGCTTGCTGAGTGTCGGCAGGGGAGGATACGAGCAGTACTTC. Translated, it gives CASSLLSVGRGGYEQYF. This sequence joins TRBV5-1 and TRBJ2-7; perhaps D is TRBD1 or TRBD2 (6 bases each). Trimming removed 1 base at V and 4 bases at J, with 21 bases between. Germline loops: CDR1 SGHRS, CDR2 YFSETQ. The CDR3 length is 17 residues.

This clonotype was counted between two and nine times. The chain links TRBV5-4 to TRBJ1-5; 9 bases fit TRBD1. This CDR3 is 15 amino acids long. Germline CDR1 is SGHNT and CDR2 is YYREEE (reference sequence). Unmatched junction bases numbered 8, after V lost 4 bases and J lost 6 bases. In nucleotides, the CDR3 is TGTGCCAGCAGCCCCCGGGGACAGGGCAGTCAGCCCCAGCATTTT. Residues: CASSPRGQGSQPQHF.

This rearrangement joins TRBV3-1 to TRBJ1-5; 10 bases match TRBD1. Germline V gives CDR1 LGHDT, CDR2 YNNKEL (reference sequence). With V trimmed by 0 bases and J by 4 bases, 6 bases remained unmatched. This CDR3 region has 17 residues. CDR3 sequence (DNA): TGTGCCAGCAGCCAAGACCCCGGGGACAGGGGAAATCAGCCCCAGCATTTT. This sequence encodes CASSQDPGDRGNQPQHF.

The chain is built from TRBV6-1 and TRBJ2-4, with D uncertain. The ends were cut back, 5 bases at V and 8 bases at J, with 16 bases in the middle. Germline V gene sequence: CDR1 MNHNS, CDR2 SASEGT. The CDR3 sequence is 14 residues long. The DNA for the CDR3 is TGTGCCAGCAGTCTCCGGGCCGCTCGGGACATTCAGTACTTC. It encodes CASSLRAARDIQYF.

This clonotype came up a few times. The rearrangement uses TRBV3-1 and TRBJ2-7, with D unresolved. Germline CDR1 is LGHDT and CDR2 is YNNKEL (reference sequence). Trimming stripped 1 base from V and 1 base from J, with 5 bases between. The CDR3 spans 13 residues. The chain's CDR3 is CASSQVQSYEQYF. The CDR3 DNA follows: TGTGCCAGCAGCCAAGTACAATCCTACGAGCAGTACTTC.

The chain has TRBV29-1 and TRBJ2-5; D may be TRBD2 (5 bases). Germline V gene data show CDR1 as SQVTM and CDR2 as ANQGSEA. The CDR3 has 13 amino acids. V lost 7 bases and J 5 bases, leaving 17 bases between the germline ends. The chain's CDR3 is CSADLLPGETQYF. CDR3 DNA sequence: TGCAGCGCTGACCTTCTCCCGGGGGAGACCCAGTACTTC. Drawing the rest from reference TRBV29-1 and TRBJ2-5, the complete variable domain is SAVISQKPSRDICQRGTSLTIQCQVDSQVTMMFWYRQQPGQSLTLIATANQGSEATYESGFVIDKFPISRPNLTFSTLTVSNMSPEDSSIYLCSADLLPGETQYFGPGTRLLVL.